This TCR beta chain was recorded in a study of CD8 T cells in ankylosing spondylitis. Study findings and constraints: A motif in TCR beta, a set of fewer than ten highly homologous variants, appeared characteristic of ankylosing spondylitis blood.

Germline CDR1 LGHDT, CDR2 YNNKEL (reference sequence). This CDR3 spans 15 amino acids. V was trimmed by 4 bases and J by 4 bases, leaving 15 bases between them. About this clonotype: The antigen is unknown.

TCRdb analysed the 5' RACE reads with MiXCR anew, one entry per CDR3 protein. The sample yields around 430,000 distinct CDR3 sequences, 17% seen once. This TCR came from a male donor with ankylosing spondylitis. Sequencing used blood, either unsorted or a sorted T cell fraction (not recorded which). The chain employs TRBV3-1 and TRBJ2-3; tentatively, D is TRBD1 (5 bases). The CDR3 is CASSPSPDTADTQYF. CDR3 DNA: TGTGCCAGCAGCCCCTCCCCGGACACGGCAGATACGCAGTATTTT.